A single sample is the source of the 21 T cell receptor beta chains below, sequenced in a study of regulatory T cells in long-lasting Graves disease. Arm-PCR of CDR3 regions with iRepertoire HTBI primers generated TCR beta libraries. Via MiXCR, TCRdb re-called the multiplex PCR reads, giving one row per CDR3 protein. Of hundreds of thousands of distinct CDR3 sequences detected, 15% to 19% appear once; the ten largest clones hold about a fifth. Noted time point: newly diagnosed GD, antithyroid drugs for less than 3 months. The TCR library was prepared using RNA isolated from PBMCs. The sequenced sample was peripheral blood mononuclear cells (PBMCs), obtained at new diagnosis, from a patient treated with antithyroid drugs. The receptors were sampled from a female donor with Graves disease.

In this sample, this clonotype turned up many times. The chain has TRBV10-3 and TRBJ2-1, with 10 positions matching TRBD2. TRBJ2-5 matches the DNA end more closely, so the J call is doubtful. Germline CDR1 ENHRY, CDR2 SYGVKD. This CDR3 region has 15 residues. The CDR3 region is CAISESSGRGETQYF. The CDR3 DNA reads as TGTGCCATCAGTGAGTCCAGCGGGAGGGGAGAGACCCAGTACTTC.

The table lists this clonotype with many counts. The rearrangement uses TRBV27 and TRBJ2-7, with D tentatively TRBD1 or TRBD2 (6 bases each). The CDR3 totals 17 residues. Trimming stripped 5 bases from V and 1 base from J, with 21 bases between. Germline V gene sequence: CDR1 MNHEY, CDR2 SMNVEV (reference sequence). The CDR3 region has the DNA TGTGCCAGCAGTATGAAACAAACAGGGACTCCATCCTACGAGCAGTACTTC. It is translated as CASSMKQTGTPSYEQYF.

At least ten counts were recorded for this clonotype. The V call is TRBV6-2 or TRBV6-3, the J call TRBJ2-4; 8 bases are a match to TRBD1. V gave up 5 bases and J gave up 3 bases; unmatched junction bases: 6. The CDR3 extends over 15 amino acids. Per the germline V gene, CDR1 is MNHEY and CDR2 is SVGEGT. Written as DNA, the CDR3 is TGTGCCAGCAGTGATTCACAGGGGGGCAAAAACATTCAGTACTTC. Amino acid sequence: CASSDSQGGKNIQYF.

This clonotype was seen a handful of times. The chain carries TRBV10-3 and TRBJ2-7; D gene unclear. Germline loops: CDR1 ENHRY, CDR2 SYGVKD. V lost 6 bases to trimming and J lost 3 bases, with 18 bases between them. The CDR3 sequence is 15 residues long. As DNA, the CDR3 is TGTGCCATCAGCCCACTAAAGTTCCCCTACTACGAGCAGTACTTC. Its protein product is CAISPLKFPYYEQYF.

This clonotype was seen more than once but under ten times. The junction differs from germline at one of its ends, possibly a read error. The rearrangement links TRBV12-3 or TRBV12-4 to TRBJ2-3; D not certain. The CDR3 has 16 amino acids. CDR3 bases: TGTACCAGCACCGACGTGGTAGCAGATTGGACAGATACGCAGTATTTT. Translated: CTSTDVVADWTDTQYF.

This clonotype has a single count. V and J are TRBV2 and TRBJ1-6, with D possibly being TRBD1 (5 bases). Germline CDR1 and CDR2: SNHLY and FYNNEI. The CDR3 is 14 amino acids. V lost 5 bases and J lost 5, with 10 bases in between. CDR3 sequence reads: CASSPRVDNSPLHF. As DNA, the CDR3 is TGTGCCAGCAGTCCCAGGGTTGATAATTCACCCCTCCACTTT.

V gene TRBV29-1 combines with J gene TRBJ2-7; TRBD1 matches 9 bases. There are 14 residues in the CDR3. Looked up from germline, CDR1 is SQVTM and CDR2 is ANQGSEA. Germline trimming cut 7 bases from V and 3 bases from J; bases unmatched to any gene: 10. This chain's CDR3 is CSAITGGAFYEQYF. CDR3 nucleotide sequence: TGCAGCGCCATCACAGGGGGCGCTTTCTACGAGCAGTACTTC.

For the CDR3, the DNA is TGTGCCAGCAGCCAAGTGGCGAACACTGAAGCTTTCTTT. Residues: CASSQVANTEAFF. The V call is TRBV3-1, the J call TRBJ1-1; D gene uncertain. The V gene lost 1 base and the J gene lost 1 base, with 4 bases spanning the gap. CDR1 and CDR2 from the germline V gene are LGHDT and YNNKEL (reference sequence). The CDR3 spans 13 residues.

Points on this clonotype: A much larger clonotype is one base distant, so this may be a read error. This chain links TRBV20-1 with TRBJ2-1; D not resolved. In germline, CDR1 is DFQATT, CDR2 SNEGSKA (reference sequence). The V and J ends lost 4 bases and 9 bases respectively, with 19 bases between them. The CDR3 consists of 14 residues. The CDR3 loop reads CSANLGVASSEQFF. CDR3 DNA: TGCAGTGCTAATCTTGGGGTAGCATCGAGTGAGCAGTTCTTC.

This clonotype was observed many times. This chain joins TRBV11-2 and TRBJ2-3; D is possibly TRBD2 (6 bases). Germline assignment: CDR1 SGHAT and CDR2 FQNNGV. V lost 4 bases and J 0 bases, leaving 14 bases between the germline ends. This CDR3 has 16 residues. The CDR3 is CASSSGAGTSTDTQYF. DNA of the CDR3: TGTGCCAGCAGCTCGGGTGCGGGAACTAGCACAGATACGCAGTATTTT.

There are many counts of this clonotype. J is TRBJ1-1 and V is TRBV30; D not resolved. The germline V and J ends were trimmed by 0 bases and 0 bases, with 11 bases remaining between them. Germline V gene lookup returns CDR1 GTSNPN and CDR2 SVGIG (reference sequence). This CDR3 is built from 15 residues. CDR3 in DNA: TGTGCCTGGAGTGTACCGTACCGAGTGAACACTGAAGCTTTCTTT. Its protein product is CAWSVPYRVNTEAFF.

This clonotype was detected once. Written as DNA, the CDR3 is TGTGCCAGCAGAAGGACAGGGCCTTCCTACGAGCAGTACTTC. The encoded protein is CASRRTGPSYEQYF. The chain joins TRBV27 to TRBJ2-7; 8 nucleotides agree with TRBD1. The germline V gene has CDR1 MNHEY and CDR2 SMNVEV (reference sequence). V trimming: 6 bases; J trimming: 1 base; junction bases outside the gene matches: 5. The CDR3 extends over 14 amino acids.

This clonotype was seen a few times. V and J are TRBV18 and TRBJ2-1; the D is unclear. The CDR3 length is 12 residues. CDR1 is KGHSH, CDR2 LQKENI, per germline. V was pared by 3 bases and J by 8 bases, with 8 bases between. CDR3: CASSPRLHEQFF. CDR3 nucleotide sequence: TGTGCCAGCTCACCTCGATTGCATGAGCAGTTCTTC.

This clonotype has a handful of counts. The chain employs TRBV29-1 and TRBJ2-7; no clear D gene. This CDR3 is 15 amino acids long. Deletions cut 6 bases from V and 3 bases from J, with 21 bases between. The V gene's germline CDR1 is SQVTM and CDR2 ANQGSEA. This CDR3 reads CSVIYYEEGNYEQYF. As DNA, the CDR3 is TGCAGCGTCATTTATTACGAGGAAGGCAACTACGAGCAGTACTTC.

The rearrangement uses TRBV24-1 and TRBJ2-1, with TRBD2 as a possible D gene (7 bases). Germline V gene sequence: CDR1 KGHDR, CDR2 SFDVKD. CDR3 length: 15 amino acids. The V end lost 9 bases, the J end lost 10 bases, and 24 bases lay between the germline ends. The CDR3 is CATSPAGGRREEQFF. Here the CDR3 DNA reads TGTGCCACCTCTCCTGCCGGGGGGCGGCGGGAAGAGCAGTTCTTC.

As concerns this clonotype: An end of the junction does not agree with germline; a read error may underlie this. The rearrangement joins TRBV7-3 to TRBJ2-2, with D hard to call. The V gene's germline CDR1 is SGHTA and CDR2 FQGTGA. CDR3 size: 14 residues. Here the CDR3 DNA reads TGTGCCAGCAGCTTTGGACGGAACCCCGGGGAGCTGTTTTTT. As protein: CASSFGRNPGELFF.

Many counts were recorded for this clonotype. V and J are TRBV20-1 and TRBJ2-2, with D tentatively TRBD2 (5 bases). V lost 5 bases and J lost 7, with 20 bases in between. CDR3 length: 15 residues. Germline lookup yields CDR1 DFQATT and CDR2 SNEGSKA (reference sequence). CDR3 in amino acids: CSASRMRAPIGELFF. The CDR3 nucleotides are TGCAGTGCTTCCCGGATGAGGGCCCCCATCGGGGAGCTGTTTTTT.

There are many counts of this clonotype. The DNA for the CDR3 is TGCAGTGCTAGAGATTTTGGTAGGGCGGCCTCCTACAATGAGCAGTTCTTC. Its translation is CSARDFGRAASYNEQFF. The rearrangement uses TRBV20-1 and TRBJ2-1; no clear D. CDR1 is DFQATT, CDR2 SNEGSKA, per germline (reference sequence). V gave up 0 bases and J gave up 0 bases, with 15 bases separating them. The length of the CDR3 is 17 residues.

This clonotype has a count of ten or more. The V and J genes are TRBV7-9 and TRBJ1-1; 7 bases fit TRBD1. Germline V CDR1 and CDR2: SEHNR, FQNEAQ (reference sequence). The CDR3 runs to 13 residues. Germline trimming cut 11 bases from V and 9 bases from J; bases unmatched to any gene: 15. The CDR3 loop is CAGMRQGRTQAFF. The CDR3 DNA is TGTGCCGGAATGAGACAGGGCCGAACCCAAGCTTTCTTT.

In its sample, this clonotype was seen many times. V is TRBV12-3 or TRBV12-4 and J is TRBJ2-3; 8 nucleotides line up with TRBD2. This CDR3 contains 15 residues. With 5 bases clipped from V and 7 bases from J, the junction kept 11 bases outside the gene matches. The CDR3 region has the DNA TGTGCCAGCAGTGCCGCGGGGGGCCGGGTGTATACGCAGTATTTT. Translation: CASSAAGGRVYTQYF.

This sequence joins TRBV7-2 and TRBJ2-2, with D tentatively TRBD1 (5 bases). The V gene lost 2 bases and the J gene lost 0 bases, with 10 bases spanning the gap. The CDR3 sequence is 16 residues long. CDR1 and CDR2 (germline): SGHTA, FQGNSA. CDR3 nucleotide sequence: TGTGCCAGCAGCTTATTGGGGCCCGCGAACACCGGGGAGCTGTTTTTT. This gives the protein CASSLLGPANTGELFF.